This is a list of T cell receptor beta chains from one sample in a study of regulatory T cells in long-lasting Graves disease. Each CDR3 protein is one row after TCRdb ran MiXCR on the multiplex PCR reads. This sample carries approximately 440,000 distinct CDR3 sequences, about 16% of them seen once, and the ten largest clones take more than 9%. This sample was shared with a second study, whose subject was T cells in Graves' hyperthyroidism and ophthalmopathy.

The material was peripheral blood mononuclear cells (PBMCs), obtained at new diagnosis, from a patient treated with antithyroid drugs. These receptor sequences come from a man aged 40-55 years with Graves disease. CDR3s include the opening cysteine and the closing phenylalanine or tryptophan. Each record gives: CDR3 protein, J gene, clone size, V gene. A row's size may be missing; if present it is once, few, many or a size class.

CASSATGLAGAGDIQYF TRBJ2-4 many TRBV28
CASNPRGLADTQYF TRBJ2-3 NA TRBV6-1
CSARAASSYNEQFF TRBJ2-1 many TRBV20-1
CASSPLGVILHEQYF TRBJ2-7 few TRBV3-1
CATRLAGGLYEQYF TRBJ2-7 many TRBV2
CASSSMDGSNQPQHF TRBJ1-5 many TRBV6-5
CASAKGAGDTEAFF TRBJ1-1 many TRBV5-1
CASGEGGLPETQYF TRBJ2-5 few TRBV12-3/TRBV12-4
CASSPRRLAGNNEQFF TRBJ2-1 few TRBV18
CASSPPSGQGNTEAFF TRBJ1-1 many TRBV12-3/TRBV12-4
CASSTGLAEGYEQYF TRBJ2-7 NA TRBV19
CASSGEGPSYNEQFF TRBJ2-1 many TRBV2
CASSNRDLGINEQFF TRBJ2-1 many TRBV28
CASSLARYTDTQYF TRBJ2-3 many TRBV7-6
CASSPISGAGINTEAFF TRBJ1-1 many TRBV12-3/TRBV12-4
CASSFSRRNEQFF TRBJ2-1 many TRBV28
CASSWTSGTVEQYF TRBJ2-7 many TRBV13
CASSVAGGGAGDTEAFF TRBJ1-1 few TRBV9
CASSPDRGLRDTEAFF TRBJ1-1 many TRBV9
CASSSNPLMNTEAFF TRBJ1-1 many TRBV11-3
CASSPYGAATDTQYF TRBJ2-3 many TRBV11-2
CASSSQGGTWRSNQPQHF TRBJ1-5 NA TRBV19
CASSLRGGSDEQYF TRBJ2-7 many TRBV7-8
CATSDPTSGGYNEQFF TRBJ2-1 few TRBV24-1
CASRREGGQPQHF TRBJ1-5 many TRBV2
CASSLQGAGEAFF TRBJ1-1 many TRBV12-3/TRBV12-4
CASSFAPLQNYEQYF TRBJ2-7 many TRBV28
CATSDPGFWGETQYF TRBJ2-5 many TRBV24-1
CASSLDSLQYYEQYF TRBJ2-7 many TRBV7-9
CASSYDERGGTDTQYF TRBJ2-3 NA TRBV6-2/TRBV6-3
CSARDSSGRAYSYEQYF TRBJ2-7 many TRBV20-1
CASSRELTGELFF TRBJ2-2 NA TRBV6-4
CASSLGRREQYF TRBJ2-7 many TRBV28
CGSSPLMGNYGYTF TRBJ1-2 few TRBV12-3/TRBV12-4
CASSLGGVTYGYTF TRBJ1-2 few TRBV7-8
CASSFRQGRETQYF TRBJ2-5 few TRBV9
CASSLIPGTGAFLLYNEQFF TRBJ2-1 many TRBV28
CAISEVAGVDEQFF TRBJ2-1 few TRBV10-3
CAWSGQRISTDTQYF TRBJ2-3 many TRBV30
CASSPFVSGPYNEQFF TRBJ2-1 many TRBV12-3/TRBV12-4
CASSLSDNTEAFF TRBJ1-1 many TRBV18
CAWSASGSTYEQYF TRBJ2-7 many TRBV30
CANPPGRNYGYTF TRBJ1-2 many TRBV2
CASSREWDYNSPLHF TRBJ1-6 few TRBV28
CASSQVRTGELFF TRBJ2-2 NA TRBV14
CATRQGQVYGYTF TRBJ1-2 many TRBV28
CASSPEGRVTEDTQYF TRBJ2-3 many TRBV18
CSAHRETQYF TRBJ2-5 NA TRBV29-1
CASSAGQGSDTQYF TRBJ2-3 few TRBV5-1
CASSRTGEQYF TRBJ2-7 many TRBV12-3/TRBV12-4
CASSEKRKETQYF TRBJ2-5 many TRBV2
CSANPSGAGNEQFF TRBJ2-1 NA TRBV20-1
CASSPERPNTEAFF TRBJ1-1 once TRBV7-2
CSFTRGHSYEQYF TRBJ2-7 NA TRBV20-1
CASSSSTRGGTEAFF TRBJ1-1 many TRBV5-8
CATSRAGALAKNIQYF TRBJ2-4 NA TRBV15
CASGLVLAGGHNEQFF TRBJ2-1 NA TRBV3-1